Below are 10 T cell receptor beta chains sequenced from a single sample in a study of STAT5B mutations in CD4+ large granular lymphocyte leukemia. Sequencing was performed with immunoSEQ multiplex PCR; in TCRdb, only in-frame clones are kept and a portion is missing. In the table there are about 30,000 clones, 78% of which are singletons. Sequenced input: CD4+ T cells from blood buffy coats. The receptors shown here come from a human donor in good health.

This clone was detected only once. The rearrangement uses TRBV5-1 and TRBJ1-2; no clear D. V lost 2 bases and J lost 3, with 8 bases in between. The CDR3 extends over 13 amino acids. Germline CDR1 and CDR2: SGHRS and YFSETQ. The CDR3, as DNA: TGCGCCAGCAGCTTAGCTGGGGACTATGGCTACACCTTC. Protein: CASSLAGDYGYTF.

The chain employs TRBV5-5 and TRBJ2-7; 7 bases line up with TRBD1. V dropped 0 bases and J dropped 0; count of bases not matched to a gene: 9. The CDR3 runs 17 residues. Germline CDR1 is SGHKS and CDR2 is YYEKEE (reference sequence). The CDR3 is CASSLGLPGQSSYEQYF. The DNA of the CDR3 is TGTGCCAGCAGCTTGGGGCTCCCGGGACAGAGCTCCTACGAGCAGTACTTC.

The V and J genes are TRBV28 and TRBJ2-7; D might be TRBD1 or TRBD2, each matching 5 bases. Germline V gene lookup returns CDR1 MDHEN and CDR2 SYDVKM. The CDR3 consists of 15 residues. V lost 2 bases and J lost 2, with 13 bases in between. CDR3 bases: TGTGCCAGCAGTTTACGTGGGGGATTGGCCTACGAGCAGTACTTC. It yields the protein CASSLRGGLAYEQYF.

The chain employs TRBV13 and TRBJ1-2; the match to TRBD1 covers 8 bases. This CDR3 has 17 residues. Unmatched junction bases numbered 11, after V lost 5 bases and J lost 0 bases. Germline V gene lookup returns CDR1 PRHDT and CDR2 FYEKMQ (reference sequence). DNA of the CDR3: TGTGCCAGCAGCCGGAGGACAGGGACCCACTCTAACTATGGCTACACCTTC. Protein sequence: CASSRRTGTHSNYGYTF.

As DNA, the CDR3 is TGTGCCAGCTCACCTAGAGCTAACGAGGGCTACACCTTC. Residues: CASSPRANEGYTF. The chain has TRBV18 and TRBJ1-2; D is ambiguous. The V gene lost 3 bases and the J gene lost 8 bases, with 13 bases spanning the gap. The CDR3 is made up of 13 amino acids. CDR1 KGHSH and CDR2 LQKENI come from the germline V gene.

This rearrangement joins TRBV6-5 to TRBJ1-2; a weak D match, TRBD1 (6 bases). The CDR3 consists of 14 residues. CDR1 is MNHEY and CDR2 is SVGAGI in the germline V gene. Trimming took off 7 bases at V and 7 bases at J, with 19 bases between the two ends. The CDR3 is CASIQLTGGVGYTF. CDR3 nucleotides: TGTGCCAGCATTCAGCTCACGGGGGGCGTTGGCTACACCTTC.

V is TRBV11-2 and J is TRBJ2-7; tentative D call: TRBD1 (6 bases). Trimming took 1 base from V and 2 from J, leaving 12 bases between them. The CDR3 length is 15 residues. Germline CDR1 is SGHAT and CDR2 is FQNNGV. DNA of the CDR3: TGTGCCAGCAGCTTAGCAGGGGCGGAGACCTACGAGCAGTACTTC. This codes for CASSLAGAETYEQYF.

The chain employs TRBV14 and TRBJ2-7; D is uncertain. The CDR3 is made up of 14 amino acids. Germline CDR1 and CDR2: SGHDN and FVKESK. Trimming removed 2 bases from V and 0 bases from J, with 8 bases in between. CDR3 nucleotides: TGTGCCAGCAGCCAATCTTCCTACTCCTACGAGCAGTACTTC. This gives the protein CASSQSSYSYEQYF.

This chain joins TRBV11-2 and TRBJ2-7; D may be TRBD1 or TRBD2 (5 bases each). CDR1 is SGHAT and CDR2 is FQNNGV in the germline V gene. The CDR3 sequence is 14 residues long. Trimming took 1 base from V and 6 from J, leaving 13 bases between them. CDR3 loop: CASSLVTGRGEQYF. As DNA, the CDR3 is TGTGCCAGCAGCTTAGTAACAGGTCGGGGCGAGCAGTACTTC. Full variable domain (outside the CDR3, taken from reference TRBV11-2 and TRBJ2-7): EAGVAQSPRYKIIEKRQSVAFWCNPISGHATLYWYQQILGQGPKLLIQFQNNGVVDDSQLPKDRFSAERLKGVDSTLKIQPAKLEDSAVYLCASSLVTGRGEQYFGPGTRLTVT.

This clone was recorded once. The V and J genes are TRBV27 and TRBJ2-2; D remains ambiguous. Germline loops: CDR1 MNHEY, CDR2 SMNVEV (reference sequence). The CDR3 extends over 14 amino acids. Trimming cost V 4 bases and J 7 bases, with 13 bases left between them. In DNA form, the CDR3 reads TGTGCCAGCAGTTCCCCCGGGTCAGGCGGGGAGCTGTTTTTT. As protein: CASSSPGSGGELFF.